Below, one T cell receptor (beta chain) is given with its context. Documented time point: patch test 2, 6 weeks after DPC sensitization. The treatment denotes: therapeutic diphenylcyclopropenone sensitization with weekly scalp DPC. The entry originates in a study of human T cells and chemical hapten exposure. TCRdb passed the RACE reads through MiXCR, listing each CDR3 protein once. The sample lists tens of thousands of distinct CDR3 sequences, roughly a tenth occurring once. This clonotype was obtained from a young woman with alopecia areata. Some clones in this sample may be carry-over from other donors' samples. This specimen was whole blood, taken in connection with sensitization to the hapten diphenylcyclopropenone (DPC).

The CDR3 nucleotides are TGCAGTGCCGGGACAGGGATGAACACTGAAGCTTTCTTT. This encodes CSAGTGMNTEAFF. The V gene is TRBV20-1, the J gene TRBJ1-1; TRBD1 aligns across 9 bases. The V gene end was trimmed by 6 bases and the J gene end by 0 bases; junction bases not matched to a gene: 2. This CDR3 is 13 amino acids long. The germline gives CDR1 DFQATT, CDR2 SNEGSKA (reference sequence).